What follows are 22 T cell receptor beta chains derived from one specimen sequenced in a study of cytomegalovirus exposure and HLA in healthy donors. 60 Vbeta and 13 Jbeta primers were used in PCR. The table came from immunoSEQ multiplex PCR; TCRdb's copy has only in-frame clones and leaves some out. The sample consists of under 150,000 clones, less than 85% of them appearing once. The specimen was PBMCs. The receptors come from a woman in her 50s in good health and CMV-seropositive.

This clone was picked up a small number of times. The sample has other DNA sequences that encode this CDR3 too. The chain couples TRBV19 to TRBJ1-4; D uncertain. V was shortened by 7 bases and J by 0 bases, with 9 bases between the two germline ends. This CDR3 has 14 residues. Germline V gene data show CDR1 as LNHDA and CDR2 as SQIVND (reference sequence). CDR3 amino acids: CASNARATNEKLFF. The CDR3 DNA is TGTGCCAGTAACGCGAGGGCAACTAATGAAAAACTGTTTTTT.

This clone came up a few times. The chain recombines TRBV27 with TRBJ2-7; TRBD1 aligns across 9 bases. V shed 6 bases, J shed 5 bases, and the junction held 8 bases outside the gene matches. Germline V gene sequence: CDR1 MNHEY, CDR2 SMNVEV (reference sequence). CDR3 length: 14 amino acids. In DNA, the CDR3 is TGTGCCAGCAGCCCGGACAGGGGCAGGGACGAGCAGTACTTC. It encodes CASSPDRGRDEQYF.

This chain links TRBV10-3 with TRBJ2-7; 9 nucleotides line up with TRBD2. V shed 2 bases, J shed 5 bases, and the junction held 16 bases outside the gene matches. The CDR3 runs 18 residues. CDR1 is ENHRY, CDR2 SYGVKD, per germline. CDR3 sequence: CAISEPTLGSGGVHEQYF. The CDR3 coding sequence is TGTGCCATCAGTGAGCCGACCTTAGGTAGCGGGGGTGTCCACGAGCAGTACTTC.

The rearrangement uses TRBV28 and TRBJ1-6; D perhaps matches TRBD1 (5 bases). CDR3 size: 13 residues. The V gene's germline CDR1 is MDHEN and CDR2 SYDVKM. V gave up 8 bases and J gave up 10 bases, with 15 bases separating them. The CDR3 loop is CASGSGSQSPLHF. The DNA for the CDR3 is TGTGCCAGCGGGTCAGGGTCTCAGTCACCCCTCCACTTT.

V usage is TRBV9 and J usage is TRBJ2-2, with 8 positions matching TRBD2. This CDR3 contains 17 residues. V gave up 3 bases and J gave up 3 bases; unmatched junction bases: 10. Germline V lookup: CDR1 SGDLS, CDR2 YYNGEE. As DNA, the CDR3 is TGTGCCAGCAGCGGCGAGAGGGGCGGGGGGTACACCGGGGAGCTGTTTTTT. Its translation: CASSGERGGGYTGELFF.

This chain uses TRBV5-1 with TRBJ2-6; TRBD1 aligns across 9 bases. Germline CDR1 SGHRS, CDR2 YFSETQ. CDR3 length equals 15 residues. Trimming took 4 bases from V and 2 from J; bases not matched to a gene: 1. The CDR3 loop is CASSRTGAGANVLTF. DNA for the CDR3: TGCGCCAGCAGCCGGACAGGGGCTGGGGCCAACGTCCTGACTTTC.

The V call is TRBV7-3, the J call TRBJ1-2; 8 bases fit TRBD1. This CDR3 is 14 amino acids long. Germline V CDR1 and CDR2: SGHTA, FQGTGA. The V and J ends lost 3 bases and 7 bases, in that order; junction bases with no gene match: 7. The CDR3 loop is CASSFDRGVGGYTF. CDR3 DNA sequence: TGTGCCAGCAGCTTCGACAGGGGCGTGGGTGGCTACACCTTC.

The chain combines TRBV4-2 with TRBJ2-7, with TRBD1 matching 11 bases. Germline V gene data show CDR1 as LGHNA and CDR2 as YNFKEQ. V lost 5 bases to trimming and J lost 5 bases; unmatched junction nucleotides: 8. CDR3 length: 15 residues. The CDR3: CASSKGQGGNHEQYF. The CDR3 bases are TGTGCCAGCAGCAAGGGACAGGGGGGTAATCACGAGCAGTACTTC.

CDR3 nucleotide sequence: TGTGCCTGGGATAGGACAGCTCCCTATGGCTACACCTTC. This translates into CAWDRTAPYGYTF. The rearrangement links TRBV30 to TRBJ1-2, with D maybe TRBD1 (6 bases). Trimming removed 5 bases from V and 4 bases from J, with 14 bases in between. Germline-derived CDR1 and CDR2 are GTSNPN and SVGIG (reference sequence). This CDR3 contains 13 residues.

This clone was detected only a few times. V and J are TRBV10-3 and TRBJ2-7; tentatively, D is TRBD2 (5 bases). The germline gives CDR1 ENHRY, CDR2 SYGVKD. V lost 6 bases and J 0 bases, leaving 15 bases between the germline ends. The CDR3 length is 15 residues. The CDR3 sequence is CAISPSSGVSYEQYF. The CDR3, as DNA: TGTGCCATCAGCCCCTCCAGCGGAGTCTCCTACGAGCAGTACTTC.

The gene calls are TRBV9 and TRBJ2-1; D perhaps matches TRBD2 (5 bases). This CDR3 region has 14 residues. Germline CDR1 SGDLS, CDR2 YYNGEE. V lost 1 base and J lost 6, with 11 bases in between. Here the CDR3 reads CASSVSPSSNEQFF. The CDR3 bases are TGTGCCAGCAGCGTATCGCCTAGCTCCAATGAGCAGTTCTTC.

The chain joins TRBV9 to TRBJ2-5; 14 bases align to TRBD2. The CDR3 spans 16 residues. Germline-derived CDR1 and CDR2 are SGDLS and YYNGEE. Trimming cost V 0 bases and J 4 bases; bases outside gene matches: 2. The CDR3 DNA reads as TGTGCCAGCAGCGTAGGGACTAGCGGGGGGTTAGAGACCCAGTACTTC. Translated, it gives CASSVGTSGGLETQYF.

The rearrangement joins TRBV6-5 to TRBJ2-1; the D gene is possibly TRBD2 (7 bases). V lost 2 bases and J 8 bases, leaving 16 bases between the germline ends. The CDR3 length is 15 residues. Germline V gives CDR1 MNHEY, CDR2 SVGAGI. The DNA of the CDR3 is TGTGCCAGCAGTTACCAGGGACTACCAGGGGATGAGCAGTTCTTC. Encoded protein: CASSYQGLPGDEQFF.

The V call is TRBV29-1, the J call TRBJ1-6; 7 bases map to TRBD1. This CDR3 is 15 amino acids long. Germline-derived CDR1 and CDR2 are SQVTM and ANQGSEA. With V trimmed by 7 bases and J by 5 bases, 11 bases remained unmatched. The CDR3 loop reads CSAQVSGQNNSPLHF. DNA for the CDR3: TGCAGCGCCCAAGTGTCGGGACAGAATAATTCACCCCTCCACTTT.

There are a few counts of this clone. The CDR3 DNA follows: TGTGCCAGCAGTTTAGTGGGGACAGGGAGAACTCAGCCCCAGCATTTT. Protein product: CASSLVGTGRTQPQHF. The rearrangement uses TRBV28 and TRBJ1-5; 9 bases agree with TRBD1. With 2 bases clipped from V and 6 bases from J, the junction kept 8 bases outside the gene matches. The V gene's germline CDR1 is MDHEN and CDR2 SYDVKM. The CDR3 is made up of 16 amino acids.

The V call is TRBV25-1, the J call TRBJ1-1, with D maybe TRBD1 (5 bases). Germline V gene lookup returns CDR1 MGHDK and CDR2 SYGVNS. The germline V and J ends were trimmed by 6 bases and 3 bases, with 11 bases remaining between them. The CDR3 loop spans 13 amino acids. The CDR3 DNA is TGTGCCAGCAGCGAGGGAGGGGACACTGAAGCTTTCTTT. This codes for CASSEGGDTEAFF. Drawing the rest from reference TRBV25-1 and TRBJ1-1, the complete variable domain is EADIYQTPRYLVIGTGKKITLECSQTMGHDKMYWYQQDPGMELHLIHYSYGVNSTEKGDLSSESTVSRIRTEHFPLTLESARPSHTSQYLCASSEGGDTEAFFGQGTRLTVV.

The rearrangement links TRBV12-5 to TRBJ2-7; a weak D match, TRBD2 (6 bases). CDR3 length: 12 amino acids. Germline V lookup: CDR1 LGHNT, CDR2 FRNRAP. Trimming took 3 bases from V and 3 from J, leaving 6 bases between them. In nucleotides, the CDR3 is TGTGCTAGTGGTTTCGGGGGCTACGAGCAGTACTTC. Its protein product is CASGFGGYEQYF. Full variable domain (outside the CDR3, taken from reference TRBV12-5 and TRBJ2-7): DARVTQTPRHKVTEMGQEVTMRCQPILGHNTVFWYRQTMMQGLELLAYFRNRAPLDDSGMPKDRFSAEMPDATLATLKIQPSEPRDSAVYFCASGFGGYEQYFGPGTRLTVT.

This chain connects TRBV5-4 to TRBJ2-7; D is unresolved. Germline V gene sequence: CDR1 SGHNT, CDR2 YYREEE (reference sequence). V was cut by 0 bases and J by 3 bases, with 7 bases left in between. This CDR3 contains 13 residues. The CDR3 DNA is TGTGCCAGCAGCTTGGCAGGTCTCTACGAGCAGTACTTC. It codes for CASSLAGLYEQYF. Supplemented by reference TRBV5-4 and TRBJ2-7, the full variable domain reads ETGVTQSPTHLIKTRGQQVTLRCSSQSGHNTVSWYQQALGQGPQFIFQYYREEENGRGNFPPRFSGLQFPNYSSELNVNALELDDSALYLCASSLAGLYEQYFGPGTRLTVT.

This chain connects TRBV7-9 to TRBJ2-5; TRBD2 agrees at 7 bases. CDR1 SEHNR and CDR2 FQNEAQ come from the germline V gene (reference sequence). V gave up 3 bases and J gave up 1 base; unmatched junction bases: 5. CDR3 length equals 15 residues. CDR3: CASSLSGGGQETQYF. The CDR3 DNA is TGTGCCAGCAGCTTGTCTGGCGGGGGCCAAGAGACCCAGTACTTC.

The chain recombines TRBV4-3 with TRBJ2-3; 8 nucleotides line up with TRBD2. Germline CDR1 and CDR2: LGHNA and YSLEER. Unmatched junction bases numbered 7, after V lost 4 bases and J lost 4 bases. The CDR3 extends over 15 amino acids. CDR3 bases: TGCGCCAGCAGCCCCCGCCCGGGGGGGCCAGATACGCAGTATTTT. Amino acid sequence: CASSPRPGGPDTQYF.

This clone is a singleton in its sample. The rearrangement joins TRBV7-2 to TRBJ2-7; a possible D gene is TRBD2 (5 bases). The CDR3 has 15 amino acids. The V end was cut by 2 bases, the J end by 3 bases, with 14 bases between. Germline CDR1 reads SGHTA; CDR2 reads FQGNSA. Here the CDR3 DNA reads TGTGCCAGCAGCTTACCGCCTCCCGGGGACTACGAGCAGTACTTC. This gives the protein CASSLPPPGDYEQYF. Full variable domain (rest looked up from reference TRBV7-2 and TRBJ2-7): GAGVSQSPSNKVTEKGKDVELRCDPISGHTALYWYRQSLGQGLEFLIYFQGNSAPDKSGLPSDRFSAERTGGSVSTLTIQRTQQEDSAVYLCASSLPPPGDYEQYFGPGTRLTVT.

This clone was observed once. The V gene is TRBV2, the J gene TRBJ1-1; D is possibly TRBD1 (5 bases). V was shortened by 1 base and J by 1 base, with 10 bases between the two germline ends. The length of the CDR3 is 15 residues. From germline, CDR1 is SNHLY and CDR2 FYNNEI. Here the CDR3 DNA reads TGTGCCAGCAGTGAAGAGGTTGGGGCGAACACTGAAGCTTTCTTT. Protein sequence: CASSEEVGANTEAFF.